The 13 T cell receptor beta chains presented below share a single source sample, sequenced in a study of OX40 agonist ivuxolimab in advanced cancers. The library was made by the immunoSEQ multiplex PCR assay. This is the immuneACCESS table as TCRdb keeps it, with only in-frame sequences that have V and J called. A part of the clones is gone; compared with another copy, unresolved V genes explain less than half, and the rest is unexplained. This sample gives about 60,000 clones in total; around 83% of them show up just once. Clones ranked in the top ten supply around 2.5% of the sample. The source was CD4+ or CD8+ T cells sorted from blood, collected in a trial of the OX40 agonist ivuxolimab. These receptors were collected from an adult with an advanced solid tumor such as melanoma, head and neck, liver or kidney cancer.

The rearrangement links TRBV11-2 to TRBJ1-5; tentative D call: TRBD1 (6 bases). The CDR3 consists of 13 residues. From germline, CDR1 is SGHAT and CDR2 FQNNGV. The V end lost 9 bases, the J end lost 5 bases, and 14 bases lay between the germline ends. CDR3 in DNA: TGTGCCAGTCAACAGGGTATCGATCAGCCCCAGCATTTT. This translates into CASQQGIDQPQHF.

This clone counts as large. The chain is built from TRBV18 and TRBJ1-3; no firm D call. The CDR3 is made up of 11 amino acids. V shed 6 bases and J shed 8 bases, with 8 bases lying between them. Germline loops: CDR1 KGHSH, CDR2 LQKENI. CDR3 DNA sequence: TGTGCCAGCTCCACAAAGGACACCATATATTTT. Amino acid sequence: CASSTKDTIYF.

This clone was seen a few times. The chain recombines TRBV5-1 with TRBJ2-1; TRBD2 might be the D (5 bases). CDR1 and CDR2 (germline): SGHRS, YFSETQ. The CDR3 consists of 13 residues. The V end lost 1 base, the J end lost 7 bases, and 9 bases lay between the germline ends. The DNA of the CDR3 is TGCGCCAGCAGCTTGAGCGGAGGAAATGAGCAGTTCTTC. This translates into CASSLSGGNEQFF. The full variable domain, with the rest looked up from reference TRBV5-1 and TRBJ2-1, is KAGVTQTPRYLIKTRGQQVTLSCSPISGHRSVSWYQQTPGQGLQFLFEYFSETQRNKGNFPGRFSGRQFSNSRSEMNVSTLELGDSALYLCASSLSGGNEQFFGPGTRLTVL.

This clone came up a few times. V is TRBV10-3 and J is TRBJ2-7, with D maybe TRBD2 (5 bases). The V gene's germline CDR1 is ENHRY and CDR2 SYGVKD. Trimming removed 10 bases at V and 2 bases at J, with 12 bases between. The CDR3 is made up of 12 amino acids. CDR3 bases: TGTGCCAGCAGAGGGCCCACCTACGAGCAGTACTTC. Its protein product is CASRGPTYEQYF.

The chain links TRBV2 to TRBJ1-1, with 10 bases that match TRBD1. Per the germline V gene, CDR1 is SNHLY and CDR2 is FYNNEI. This CDR3 is 15 amino acids long. J gave up 8 bases and V 4 bases, and 10 bases lay outside the gene matches. This CDR3 is CASSGGTGVGWEAFF. The CDR3 DNA reads TGTGCCAGCAGTGGAGGGACAGGGGTCGGGTGGGAAGCTTTCTTT.

Only a few counts were recorded for this clone. The rearrangement joins TRBV30 to TRBJ2-1, with D tentatively TRBD2 (6 bases). This CDR3 is 14 amino acids long. CDR1 and CDR2 (germline): GTSNPN, SVGIG (reference sequence). The V end lost 6 bases, the J end lost 0 bases, and 12 bases lay between the germline ends. In nucleotides, the CDR3 is TGTGCCTGTCCTGGGGGGAGCTCCTACAATGAGCAGTTCTTC. Translating gives CACPGGSSYNEQFF.

The chain is built from TRBV15 and TRBJ2-4; D call uncertain. The V end was cut by 0 bases, the J end by 8 bases, with 8 bases between. Germline loops: CDR1 LNHNV, CDR2 YYDKDF (reference sequence). This CDR3 contains 13 residues. This CDR3 reads CATSRDQGYIQYF. The CDR3 nucleotides are TGTGCCACCAGCAGAGATCAAGGGTACATTCAGTACTTC.

By sample share, this clone is medium-sized. The chain couples TRBV30 to TRBJ2-1, with 13 positions matching TRBD2. The germline gives CDR1 GTSNPN, CDR2 SVGIG (reference sequence). The V and J ends lost 3 bases and 0 bases, in that order; junction bases with no gene match: 5. The CDR3 spans 17 residues. CDR3 coding DNA: TGTGCCTGGAGACGACTAGCGGGAGGAAGCTCCTACAATGAGCAGTTCTTC. Translating it yields CAWRRLAGGSSYNEQFF.

The chain employs TRBV7-8 and TRBJ2-6, with a weak D call TRBD1 (6 bases). The CDR3 length is 17 residues. Germline-derived CDR1 and CDR2 are SGHVS and FQNEAQ. Trimming removed 4 bases from V and 2 bases from J, with 15 bases in between. The CDR3 nucleotides are TGTGCCAGCAGCTCCAGGGTGGGGGCGCCTGGGGCCAACGTCCTGACTTTC. Protein: CASSSRVGAPGANVLTF.

V gene TRBV5-1 combines with J gene TRBJ2-1; 7 nucleotides line up with TRBD1. The length of the CDR3 is 15 residues. V lost 0 bases, J lost 2 bases, and 2 bases stayed unmatched. In germline, CDR1 is SGHRS, CDR2 YFSETQ. CDR3 DNA: TGCGCCAGCAGCTTGGCTCAGGGGGCCTACAATGAGCAGTTCTTC. It specifies CASSLAQGAYNEQFF.

V is TRBV2 and J is TRBJ2-3, with 7 bases matching TRBD2. J was trimmed by 2 bases and V by 8 bases; bases with no gene match: 10. The CDR3 is made up of 15 amino acids. CDR1 SNHLY and CDR2 FYNNEI come from the germline V gene. CDR3 sequence reads: CASEVLAGDTDTQYF. Here the CDR3 DNA reads TGTGCCAGCGAGGTCCTTGCGGGAGACACAGATACGCAGTATTTT.

The chain links TRBV27 to TRBJ1-2; the D gene is possibly TRBD1 (5 bases). Deletions cut 8 bases from V and 7 bases from J, with 23 bases between. The CDR3 is 15 amino acids. The germline CDR1 and CDR2 sequences are MNHEY and SMNVEV (reference sequence). CDR3 residues: CASRLDWGASSGYTF. The CDR3 region has the DNA TGTGCCAGCCGTCTTGACTGGGGCGCATCCAGTGGCTACACCTTC.

This clone counts as medium-sized (0.01 to 0.1%). Distinct nucleotide sequences in the sample also encode this CDR3. V gene TRBV7-9 combines with J gene TRBJ1-2; maybe TRBD1 (6 bases). The CDR3 spans 11 residues. V was clipped by 6 bases and J by 8 bases, with 10 bases between them. Germline CDR1 SEHNR, CDR2 FQNEAQ (reference sequence). The CDR3 sequence is CASSSGVGYTF. The CDR3 DNA reads as TGTGCCAGCAGTTCAGGGGTAGGCTACACCTTC.